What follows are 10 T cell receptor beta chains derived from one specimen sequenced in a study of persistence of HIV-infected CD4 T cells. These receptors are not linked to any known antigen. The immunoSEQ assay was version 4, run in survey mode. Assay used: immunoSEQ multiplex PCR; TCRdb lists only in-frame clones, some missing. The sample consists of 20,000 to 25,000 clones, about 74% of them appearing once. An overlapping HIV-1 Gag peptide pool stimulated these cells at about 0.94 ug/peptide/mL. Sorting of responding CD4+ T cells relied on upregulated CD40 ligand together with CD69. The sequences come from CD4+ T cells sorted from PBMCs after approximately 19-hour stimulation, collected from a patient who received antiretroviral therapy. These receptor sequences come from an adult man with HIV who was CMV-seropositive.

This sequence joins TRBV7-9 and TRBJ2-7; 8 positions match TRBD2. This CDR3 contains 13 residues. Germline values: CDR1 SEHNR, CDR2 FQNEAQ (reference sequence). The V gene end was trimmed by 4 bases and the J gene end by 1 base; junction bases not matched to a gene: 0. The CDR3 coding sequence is TGTGCCAGCAGCTCTAGCGGGTCCTACGAGCAGTACTTC. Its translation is CASSSSGSYEQYF.

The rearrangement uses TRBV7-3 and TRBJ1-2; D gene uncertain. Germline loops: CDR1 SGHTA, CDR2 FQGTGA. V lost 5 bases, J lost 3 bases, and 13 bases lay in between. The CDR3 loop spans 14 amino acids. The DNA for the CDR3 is TGTGCCAGCAGCCTGGGGTCAGATGACTATGGCTACACCTTC. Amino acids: CASSLGSDDYGYTF.

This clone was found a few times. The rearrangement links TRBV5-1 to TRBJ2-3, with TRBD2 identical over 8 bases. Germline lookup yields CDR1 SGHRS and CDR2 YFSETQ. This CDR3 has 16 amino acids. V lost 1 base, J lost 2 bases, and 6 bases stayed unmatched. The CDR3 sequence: CASSLNPAGATDTQYF. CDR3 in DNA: TGCGCCAGCAGCTTGAATCCAGCGGGGGCCACAGATACGCAGTATTTT.

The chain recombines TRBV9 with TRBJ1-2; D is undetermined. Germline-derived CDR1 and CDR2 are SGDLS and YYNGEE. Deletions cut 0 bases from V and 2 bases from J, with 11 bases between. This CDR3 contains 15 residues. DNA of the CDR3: TGTGCCAGCAGCGTAGGTCAGAATTTAAACTATGGCTACACCTTC. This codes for CASSVGQNLNYGYTF.

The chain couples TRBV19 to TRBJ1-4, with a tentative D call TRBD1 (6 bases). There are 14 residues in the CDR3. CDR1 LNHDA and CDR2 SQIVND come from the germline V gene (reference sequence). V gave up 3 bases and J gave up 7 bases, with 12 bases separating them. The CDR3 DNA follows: TGTGCCAGTAGTATGTCCGGACAGCCTGAAAAACTGTTTTTT. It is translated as CASSMSGQPEKLFF. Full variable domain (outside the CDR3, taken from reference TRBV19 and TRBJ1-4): DGGITQSPKYLFRKEGQNVTLSCEQNLNHDAMYWYRQDPGQGLRLIYYSQIVNDFQKGDIAEGYSVSREKKESFPLTVTSAQKNPTAFYLCASSMSGQPEKLFFGSGTQLSVL.

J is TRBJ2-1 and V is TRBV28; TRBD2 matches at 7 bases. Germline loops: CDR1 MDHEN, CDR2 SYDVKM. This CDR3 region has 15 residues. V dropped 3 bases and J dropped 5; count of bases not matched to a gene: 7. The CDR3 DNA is TGTGCCAGCAGTTTCCCCTACCGGGAGGACAATGAGCAGTTCTTC. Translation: CASSFPYREDNEQFF.

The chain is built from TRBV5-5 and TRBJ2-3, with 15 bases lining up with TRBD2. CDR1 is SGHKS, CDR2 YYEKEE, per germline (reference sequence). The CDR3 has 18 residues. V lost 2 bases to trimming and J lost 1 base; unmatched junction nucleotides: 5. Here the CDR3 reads CASSLGLAGGHGTDTQYF. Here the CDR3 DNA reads TGTGCCAGCAGCTTAGGACTAGCGGGGGGGCATGGCACAGATACGCAGTATTTT.

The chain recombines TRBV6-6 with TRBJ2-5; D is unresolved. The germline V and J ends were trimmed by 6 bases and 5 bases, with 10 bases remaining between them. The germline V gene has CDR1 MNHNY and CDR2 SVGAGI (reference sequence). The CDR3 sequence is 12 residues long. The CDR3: CASSFHPETQYF. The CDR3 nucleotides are TGTGCCAGCAGCTTCCACCCCGAGACCCAGTACTTC.

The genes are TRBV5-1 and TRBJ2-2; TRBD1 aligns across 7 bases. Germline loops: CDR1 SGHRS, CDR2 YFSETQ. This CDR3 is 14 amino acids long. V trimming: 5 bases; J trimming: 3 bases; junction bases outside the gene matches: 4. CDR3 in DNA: TGCGCCAGCAGAGATACAGGGGACACCGGGGAGCTGTTTTTT. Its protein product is CASRDTGDTGELFF.

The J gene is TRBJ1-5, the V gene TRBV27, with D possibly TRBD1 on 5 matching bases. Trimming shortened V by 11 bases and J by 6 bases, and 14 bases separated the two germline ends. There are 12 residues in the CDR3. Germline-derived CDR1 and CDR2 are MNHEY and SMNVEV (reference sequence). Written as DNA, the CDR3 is TGTGCCTCCTGGGGGGTAGGTCAGCCCCAGCATTTT. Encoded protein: CASWGVGQPQHF.